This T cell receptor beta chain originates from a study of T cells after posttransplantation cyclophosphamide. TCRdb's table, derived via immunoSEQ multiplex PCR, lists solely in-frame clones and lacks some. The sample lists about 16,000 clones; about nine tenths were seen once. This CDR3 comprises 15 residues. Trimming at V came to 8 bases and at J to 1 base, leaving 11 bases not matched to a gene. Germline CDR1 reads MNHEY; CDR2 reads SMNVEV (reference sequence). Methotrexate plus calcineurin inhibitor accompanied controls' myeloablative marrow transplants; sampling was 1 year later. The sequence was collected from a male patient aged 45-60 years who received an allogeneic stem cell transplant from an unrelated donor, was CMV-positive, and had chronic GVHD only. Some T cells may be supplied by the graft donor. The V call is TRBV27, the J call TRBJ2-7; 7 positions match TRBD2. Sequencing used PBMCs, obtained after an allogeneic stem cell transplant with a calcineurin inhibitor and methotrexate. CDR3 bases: TGTGCCAGCGCCCTCAGCGGGGCGGAATCCTACGAGCAGTACTTC. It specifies CASALSGAESYEQYF.